The text below deals with one T cell receptor beta chain. In the original analysis: For nucleated cells, counts were estimated from reference gene primer amplification. TCRdb keeps only in-frame clones here, not all; method: immunoSEQ multiplex PCR. From that table come the V and J calls and clone size; the DNA was used to work out D and trimming. The sample has approximately 170,000 clones; around 82% are singletons. The data stem from a study of blood T cell repertoires in COVID-19. Germline loops: CDR1 SEHNR, CDR2 FQNEAQ (reference sequence). Trimming took off 1 base at V and 1 base at J, with 8 bases between the two ends. This CDR3 is 14 amino acids long. Seattle cases were enrolled at active infection and followed longitudinally.

The receptor comes from an older man with COVID-19, enrolled during active disease. Sequencing was carried out using peripheral blood. The chain uses TRBV7-9 and TRBJ2-7; D not certain. Here the CDR3 reads CASSLEAVSYEQYF. CDR3 nucleotide sequence: TGTGCCAGCAGCTTAGAGGCGGTGTCCTACGAGCAGTACTTC.